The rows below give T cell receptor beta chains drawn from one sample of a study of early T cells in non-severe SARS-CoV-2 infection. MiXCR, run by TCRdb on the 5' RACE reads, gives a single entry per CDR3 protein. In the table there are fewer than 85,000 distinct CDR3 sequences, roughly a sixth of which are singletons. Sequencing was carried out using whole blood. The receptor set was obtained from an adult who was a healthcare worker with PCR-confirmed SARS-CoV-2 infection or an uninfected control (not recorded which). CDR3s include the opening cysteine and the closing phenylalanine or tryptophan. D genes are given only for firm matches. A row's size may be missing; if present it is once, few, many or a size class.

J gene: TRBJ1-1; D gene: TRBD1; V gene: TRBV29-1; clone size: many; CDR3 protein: CSASTGLSTEAFF; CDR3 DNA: TGCAGCGCTTCGACAGGGCTAAGCACTGAAGCTTTCTTT
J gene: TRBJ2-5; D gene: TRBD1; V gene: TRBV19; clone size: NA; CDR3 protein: CASRPKGTVQETQYF; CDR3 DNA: TGTGCCAGTAGGCCGAAAGGGACAGTCCAAGAGACCCAGTACTTC
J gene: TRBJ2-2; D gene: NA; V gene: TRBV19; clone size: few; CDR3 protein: CASSRVGNTGELFF; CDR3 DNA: TGTGCCAGTAGTAGGGTAGGAAACACCGGGGAGCTGTTTTTT
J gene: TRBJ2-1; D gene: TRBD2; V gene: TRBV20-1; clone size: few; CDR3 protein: CSARTSGARGEQFF; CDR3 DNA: TGCAGTGCTAGAACTAGCGGGGCCAGGGGTGAGCAGTTCTTC
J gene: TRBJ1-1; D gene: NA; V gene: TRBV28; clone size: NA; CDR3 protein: CASSLPSVNTEAFF; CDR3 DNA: TGTGCCAGCAGTTTACCCAGCGTGAACACTGAAGCTTTCTTT
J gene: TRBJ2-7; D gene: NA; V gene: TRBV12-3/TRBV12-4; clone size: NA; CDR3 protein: CASSPGYEQYF; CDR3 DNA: TGTGCCAGCAGTCCAGGGTACGAGCAGTACTTC
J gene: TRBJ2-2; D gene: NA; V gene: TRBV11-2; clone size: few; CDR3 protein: CASSFERLNTGELFF; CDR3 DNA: TGTGCCAGCAGCTTTGAACGGCTGAACACCGGGGAGCTGTTTTTT
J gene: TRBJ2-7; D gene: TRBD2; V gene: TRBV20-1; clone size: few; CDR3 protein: CSARKGLAIYEQYF; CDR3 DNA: TGCAGTGCTAGGAAGGGACTAGCGATCTACGAGCAGTACTTC
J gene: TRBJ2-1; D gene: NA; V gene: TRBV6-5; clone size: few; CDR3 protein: CASSYSRVIWGWLIYNEQFF; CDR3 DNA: TGTGCCAGCAGTTACTCGAGGGTGATCTGGGGGTGGCTGATATACAATGAGCAGTTCTTC
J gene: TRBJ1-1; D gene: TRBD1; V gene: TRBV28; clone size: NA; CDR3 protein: CASSRTGQAFF; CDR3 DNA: TGTGCCAGCAGTAGGACAGGGCAAGCTTTCTTT
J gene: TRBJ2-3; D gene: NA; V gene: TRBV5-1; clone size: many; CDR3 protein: CASSILTDTQYF; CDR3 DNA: TGCGCCAGCAGCATCCTCACAGATACGCAGTATTTT
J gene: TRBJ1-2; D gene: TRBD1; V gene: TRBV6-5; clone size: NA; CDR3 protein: CASSPGTGGMSNYGYTF; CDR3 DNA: TGTGCCAGCAGCCCAGGGACAGGGGGCATGTCTAACTATGGCTACACCTTC
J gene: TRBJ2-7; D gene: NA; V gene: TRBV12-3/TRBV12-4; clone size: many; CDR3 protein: CASSFSPSSYEQYF; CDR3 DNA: TGTGCCAGCAGTTTTAGTCCGAGCTCCTACGAGCAGTACTTC
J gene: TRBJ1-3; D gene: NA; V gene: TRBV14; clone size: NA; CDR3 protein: CASSQVTGLSGNTIYF; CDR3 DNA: TGTGCCAGCAGCCAAGTTACAGGCCTCTCTGGAAACACCATATATTTT
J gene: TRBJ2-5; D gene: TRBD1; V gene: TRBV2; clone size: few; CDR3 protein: CASSYGTVKETQYF; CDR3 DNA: TGTGCCAGCTCTTACGGGACAGTAAAAGAGACCCAGTACTTC
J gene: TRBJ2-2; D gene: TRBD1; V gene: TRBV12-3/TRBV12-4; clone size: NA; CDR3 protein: CASSWGQGSTGELFF; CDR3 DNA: TGTGCCAGCAGTTGGGGACAGGGTAGCACCGGGGAGCTGTTTTTT
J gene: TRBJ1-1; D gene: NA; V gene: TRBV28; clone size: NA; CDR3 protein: CASSLGRGNTEAFF; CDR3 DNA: TGTGCCAGCAGTTTAGGCAGGGGGAACACTGAAGCTTTCTTT
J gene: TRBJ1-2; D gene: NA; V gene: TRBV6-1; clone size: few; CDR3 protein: CASSELAGKYGYTF; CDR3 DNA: TGTGCCAGCAGTGAATTAGCAGGGAAATATGGCTACACCTTC
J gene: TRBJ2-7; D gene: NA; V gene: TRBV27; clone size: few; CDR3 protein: CASSFGRGGYEQYF; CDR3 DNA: TGTGCCAGCAGTTTCGGCAGGGGAGGATACGAGCAGTACTTC
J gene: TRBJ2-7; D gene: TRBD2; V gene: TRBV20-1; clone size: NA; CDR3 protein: CSARTLAGAYEQYF; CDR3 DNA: TGCAGTGCTAGGACACTAGCGGGGGCCTACGAGCAGTACTTC
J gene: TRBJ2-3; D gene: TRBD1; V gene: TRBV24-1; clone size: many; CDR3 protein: CATSVGTASTDTQYF; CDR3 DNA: TGTGCCACCAGTGTAGGGACAGCGAGCACAGATACGCAGTATTTT
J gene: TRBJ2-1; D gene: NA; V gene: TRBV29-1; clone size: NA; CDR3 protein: CSVEEYGTRQFF; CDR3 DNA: TGCAGCGTTGAAGAATACGGGACCCGGCAGTTCTTC
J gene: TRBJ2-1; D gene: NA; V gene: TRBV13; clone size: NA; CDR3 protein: CASSQLPGTPNEWQFF; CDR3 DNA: TGTGCCAGCAGCCAGTTACCCGGGACTCCCAATGAGTGGCAGTTCTTC
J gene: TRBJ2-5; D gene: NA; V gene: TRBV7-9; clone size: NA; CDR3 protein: CASSPASLETQYF; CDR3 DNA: TGTGCCAGCAGCCCCGCCTCTTTGGAGACCCAGTACTTC
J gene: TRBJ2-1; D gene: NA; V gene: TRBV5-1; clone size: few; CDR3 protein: CASSSDRGLAWEQFF; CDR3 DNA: TGCGCCAGCAGCTCAGACAGGGGACTAGCCTGGGAGCAGTTCTTC
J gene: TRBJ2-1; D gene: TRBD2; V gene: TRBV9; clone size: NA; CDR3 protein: CASSGREGHNEQFF; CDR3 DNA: TGTGCCAGCAGCGGGCGGGAGGGCCACAATGAGCAGTTCTTC
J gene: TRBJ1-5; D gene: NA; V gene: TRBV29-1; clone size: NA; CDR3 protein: CSVGGQPQHF; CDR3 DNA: TGCAGCGTTGGAGGGCAGCCCCAGCATTTT
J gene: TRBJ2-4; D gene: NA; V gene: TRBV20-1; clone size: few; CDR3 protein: CSASWPETAKNIQYF; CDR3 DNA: TGCAGTGCTAGTTGGCCAGAGACGGCCAAAAACATTCAGTACTTC
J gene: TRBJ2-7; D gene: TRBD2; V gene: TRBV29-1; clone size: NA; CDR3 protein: CSVVGGTYEQYF; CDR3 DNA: TGCAGCGTTGTGGGGGGGACCTACGAGCAGTACTTC
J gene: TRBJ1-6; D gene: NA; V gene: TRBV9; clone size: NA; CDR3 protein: CASSPDTSNSPLHF; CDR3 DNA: TGTGCCAGCAGTCCGGACACCTCAAATTCACCCCTCCACTTT
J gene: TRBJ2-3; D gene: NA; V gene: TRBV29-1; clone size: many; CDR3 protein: CSGGKGALSTDTQYF; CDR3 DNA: TGCAGCGGGGGAAAGGGCGCTCTTAGCACAGATACGCAGTATTTT
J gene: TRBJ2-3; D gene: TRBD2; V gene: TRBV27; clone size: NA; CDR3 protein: CASSLSQGSGGFTDTQYF; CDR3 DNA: TGTGCCAGCAGTTTATCCCAGGGTAGCGGGGGTTTTACAGATACGCAGTATTTT
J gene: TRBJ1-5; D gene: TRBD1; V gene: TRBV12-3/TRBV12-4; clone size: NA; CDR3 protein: CASSLGQGVVQPQHF; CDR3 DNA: TGTGCCAGCAGTTTAGGACAGGGTGTAGTTCAGCCCCAGCATTTT
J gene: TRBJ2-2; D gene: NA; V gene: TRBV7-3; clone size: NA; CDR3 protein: CASSSVGTGELFF; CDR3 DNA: TGTGCCAGCAGCTCGGTGGGCACCGGGGAGCTGTTTTTT
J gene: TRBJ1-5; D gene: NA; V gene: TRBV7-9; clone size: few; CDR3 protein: CASSLASSQPQHF; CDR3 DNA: TGTGCCAGCAGCTTAGCCTCATCCCAGCCCCAGCATTTT
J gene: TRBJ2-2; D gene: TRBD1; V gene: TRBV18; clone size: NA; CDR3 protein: CASSNDRGPNTGELFF; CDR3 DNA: TGTGCCAGCTCAAATGACAGGGGACCGAACACCGGGGAGCTGTTTTTT
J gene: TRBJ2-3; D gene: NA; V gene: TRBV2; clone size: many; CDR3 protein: CASSDIGARTDTQYF; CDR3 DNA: TGTGCCAGCAGTGATATTGGGGCCCGCACAGATACGCAGTATTTT
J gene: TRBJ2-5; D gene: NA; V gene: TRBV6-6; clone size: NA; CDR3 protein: CASLRDETQYF; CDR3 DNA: TGTGCCAGCCTCAGGGATGAGACCCAGTACTTC
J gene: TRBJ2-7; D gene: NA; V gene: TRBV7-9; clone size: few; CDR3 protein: CASSSPLGQGRNEQYF; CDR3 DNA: TGTGCCAGCAGCTCGCCGTTAGGGCAGGGTAGGAACGAGCAGTACTTC